Described below is a single TCR beta chain sequence and its context. The sample is drawn from a study of cytomegalovirus exposure and HLA in healthy donors. At the level of the study: Later, an analysis reported that the 95 to 150 validation repertoires had used the same platform as the approximately 670 first-cohort repertoires.

Profiling relied on immunoSEQ multiplex PCR, and the TCRdb table lists in-frame clones only, not all of them. The data show some 180,000 clones, with about 81% seen just once and less than 1.5% held by the top ten. The source is a woman aged 25 to 45 in good health and CMV-seronegative. The specimen sequenced was PBMCs.

CDR3 amino acids: CASSLLTDRSTDTQYF. In nucleotides, the CDR3 is TGTGCCAGCAGCTTGTTAACAGACAGAAGCACAGATACGCAGTATTTT. The rearrangement links TRBV5-6 to TRBJ2-3; tentative D call: TRBD1 (5 bases). Trimming cost V 1 base and J 0 bases, with 12 bases left between them. The V gene's germline CDR1 is SGHDT and CDR2 YYEEEE. The length of the CDR3 is 16 residues.